This passage covers 18 T cell receptor beta chains from one sample sequenced in a study of blood T cell repertoires in COVID-19. Repertoires were generated with immunoSEQ multiplex PCR, while TCRdb's copy carries only in-frame clones and drops some. The sample holds some 300,000 clones; around 87% are singletons and the top ten take approximately 2.2%. The material sequenced was peripheral blood. The receptors were sampled from a man between 18 and 29 years old with active or convalescent COVID-19.

V is TRBV25-1 and J is TRBJ2-1; 7 bases fit TRBD1. With 4 bases clipped from V and 3 bases from J, the junction kept 9 bases outside the gene matches. Germline assignment: CDR1 MGHDK and CDR2 SYGVNS. This CDR3 region has 16 residues. This CDR3 is CASSATGAFYYNEQFF. CDR3 DNA: TGTGCCAGCAGTGCTACAGGGGCCTTCTACTACAATGAGCAGTTCTTC. Looking up the rest from reference TRBV25-1 and TRBJ2-1 gives the full variable domain: EADIYQTPRYLVIGTGKKITLECSQTMGHDKMYWYQQDPGMELHLIHYSYGVNSTEKGDLSSESTVSRIRTEHFPLTLESARPSHTSQYLCASSATGAFYYNEQFFGPGTRLTVL.

This clone was seen only once. This chain joins TRBV11-2 and TRBJ2-7; weak D call: TRBD2 (7 bases). Trimming cost V 1 base and J 6 bases, with 16 bases left between them. Germline lookup yields CDR1 SGHAT and CDR2 FQNNGV. The CDR3 is 15 residues long. CDR3 DNA sequence: TGTGCCAGCAGCTTAGTCCCAGGGGAGGGTGGCGAGCAGTACTTC. Its translation: CASSLVPGEGGEQYF.

This clone was seen only once. Other DNA sequences of this sample code for an identical CDR3. This sequence joins TRBV9 and TRBJ1-3; no firm D call. The CDR3 consists of 15 residues. The germline gives CDR1 SGDLS, CDR2 YYNGEE. V lost 1 base and J lost 4, with 12 bases in between. The CDR3, as DNA: TGTGCCAGCAGCGTATCCCGCGGTTCGGGAAACACCATATATTTT. Translating it yields CASSVSRGSGNTIYF.

The chain recombines TRBV5-1 with TRBJ2-5, with 8 bases matching TRBD2. Germline CDR1 SGHRS, CDR2 YFSETQ. This CDR3 has 15 amino acids. V gave up 4 bases and J gave up 4 bases; unmatched junction bases: 9. The CDR3 bases are TGCGCCAGCAGCCCGGGACTAGATGGATTAGAGACCCAGTACTTC. As protein: CASSPGLDGLETQYF. Filled out from reference TRBV5-1 and TRBJ2-5, the complete variable domain reads KAGVTQTPRYLIKTRGQQVTLSCSPISGHRSVSWYQQTPGQGLQFLFEYFSETQRNKGNFPGRFSGRQFSNSRSEMNVSTLELGDSALYLCASSPGLDGLETQYFGPGTRLLVL.

In DNA form, the CDR3 reads TGTGCCAGCATCTTCAGGGGTAACTACACCTTC. Translation gives CASIFRGNYTF. J is TRBJ1-2 and V is TRBV6-5; TRBD1 might be the D (6 bases). The CDR3 is 11 residues long. Germline V gene data show CDR1 as MNHEY and CDR2 as SVGAGI. Deletions cut 7 bases from V and 10 bases from J, with 13 bases between.

This clone appeared once. The chain recombines TRBV10-1 with TRBJ2-5; maybe TRBD1 (6 bases). The CDR3 length is 14 residues. Trimming took off 2 bases at V and 5 bases at J, with 12 bases between the two ends. In germline, CDR1 is WNHNN, CDR2 SYGVQD (reference sequence). The CDR3 spells CASSEVRGAETQYF. CDR3 bases: TGCGCCAGCAGTGAGGTCAGGGGCGCGGAGACCCAGTACTTC.

The V gene is TRBV5-1, the J gene TRBJ1-6, with D maybe TRBD1 (6 bases). The CDR3 spans 15 residues. The V gene's germline CDR1 is SGHRS and CDR2 YFSETQ. Trimming took 0 bases from V and 8 from J, leaving 12 bases between them. The CDR3 sequence: CASSLAGQGYSPLHF. CDR3 coding DNA: TGCGCCAGCAGCTTGGCAGGGCAGGGGTATTCACCCCTCCACTTT.

The rearrangement uses TRBV5-1 and TRBJ2-7; 10 bases are shared with TRBD2. The CDR3 is made up of 15 amino acids. CDR1 and CDR2 from the germline V gene are SGHRS and YFSETQ. V was pared by 1 base and J by 7 bases, with 8 bases of the junction left unmatched. CDR3 sequence reads: CASSLYASGSGEQYF. In nucleotides, the CDR3 is TGCGCCAGCAGCTTGTACGCTAGCGGGAGTGGTGAGCAGTACTTC. Full variable domain (remainder filled in from reference TRBV5-1 and TRBJ2-7): KAGVTQTPRYLIKTRGQQVTLSCSPISGHRSVSWYQQTPGQGLQFLFEYFSETQRNKGNFPGRFSGRQFSNSRSEMNVSTLELGDSALYLCASSLYASGSGEQYFGPGTRLTVT.

V usage is TRBV6-5 and J usage is TRBJ2-3; D possibly corresponds to TRBD1 (5 bases). This CDR3 comprises 14 residues. V was cut by 2 bases and J by 5 bases, with 11 bases left in between. Per the germline V gene, CDR1 is MNHEY and CDR2 is SVGAGI. CDR3: CASSYLRGVDTQYF. Here the CDR3 DNA reads TGTGCCAGCAGTTACCTAAGGGGCGTAGATACGCAGTATTTT.

This chain links TRBV5-1 with TRBJ2-1; a weak D match, TRBD2 (6 bases). Per the germline V gene, CDR1 is SGHRS and CDR2 is YFSETQ. The CDR3 sequence is 13 residues long. Trimming removed 4 bases at V and 6 bases at J, with 11 bases between. This CDR3 reads CASSRDSGNEQFF. The CDR3 DNA sequence: TGCGCCAGCAGCCGGGACTCGGGCAATGAGCAGTTCTTC. Combining the CDR3 with reference TRBV5-1 and TRBJ2-1 gives the whole variable domain KAGVTQTPRYLIKTRGQQVTLSCSPISGHRSVSWYQQTPGQGLQFLFEYFSETQRNKGNFPGRFSGRQFSNSRSEMNVSTLELGDSALYLCASSRDSGNEQFFGPGTRLTVL.

This chain connects TRBV28 to TRBJ2-5; 9 bases agree with TRBD1. The CDR3 totals 16 residues. Germline V gives CDR1 MDHEN, CDR2 SYDVKM. V was pared by 5 bases and J by 4 bases, with 11 bases of the junction left unmatched. CDR3 coding DNA: TGTGCCAGCAGTCGGACAGGGGCAGAAAGAGGAGAGACCCAGTACTTC. Residues: CASSRTGAERGETQYF.

The chain employs TRBV3-1 (or the pseudogene TRBV3-2) and TRBJ2-4; TRBD1 is a possible D gene (5 bases). The V gene lost 0 bases and the J gene lost 0 bases, with 18 bases spanning the gap. CDR1 is LGHDT and CDR2 is YNNKEL in the germline V gene (reference sequence). The CDR3 consists of 19 residues. The CDR3 spells CASSQDLGEGALAKNIQYF. DNA of the CDR3: TGTGCCAGCAGCCAAGATCTTGGCGAAGGGGCACTAGCCAAAAACATTCAGTACTTC.

V usage is TRBV12-5 and J usage is TRBJ2-1; 8 bases align to TRBD2. This CDR3 spans 17 amino acids. Germline V CDR1 and CDR2: LGHNT, FRNRAP. Trimming cost V 3 bases and J 2 bases; bases outside gene matches: 9. The CDR3 sequence is CASGFFGTAGAYNEQFF. CDR3 sequence (DNA): TGTGCTAGTGGTTTTTTTGGCACAGCGGGGGCCTACAATGAGCAGTTCTTC. Using reference TRBV12-5 and TRBJ2-1 for the parts outside the CDR3, the full variable domain is DARVTQTPRHKVTEMGQEVTMRCQPILGHNTVFWYRQTMMQGLELLAYFRNRAPLDDSGMPKDRFSAEMPDATLATLKIQPSEPRDSAVYFCASGFFGTAGAYNEQFFGPGTRLTVL.

This chain links TRBV7-2 with TRBJ1-2, with TRBD1 matching 8 bases. The length of the CDR3 is 14 residues. Germline loops: CDR1 SGHTA, CDR2 FQGNSA. V lost 4 bases to trimming and J lost 4 bases; unmatched junction nucleotides: 5. CDR3 bases: TGTGCCAGCAGCTCGCGGACAGGGAGCTATGGCTACACCTTC. Protein product: CASSSRTGSYGYTF.

This chain joins TRBV7-9 and TRBJ2-1; 9 positions match TRBD2. V lost 11 bases, J lost 5 bases, and 7 bases stayed unmatched. The length of the CDR3 is 13 residues. In germline, CDR1 is SEHNR, CDR2 FQNEAQ (reference sequence). The CDR3 here is CAREGLADNEQFF. The CDR3 nucleotides read TGTGCCCGAGAGGGACTAGCAGACAATGAGCAGTTCTTC.

The chain carries TRBV5-8 and TRBJ1-2; TRBD1 might be the D (6 bases). V was cut by 4 bases and J by 4 bases, with 20 bases left in between. This CDR3 contains 16 residues. Germline V CDR1 and CDR2: SGHTS, YDEGEE. In DNA form, the CDR3 reads TGTGCCAGCAGCGCGGATTCGACAGGATCTGGCTATGGCTACACCTTC. This gives the protein CASSADSTGSGYGYTF.

This clone was picked up a small number of times. The chain combines TRBV28 with TRBJ1-2, with 11 bases fitting TRBD1. The V gene's germline CDR1 is MDHEN and CDR2 SYDVKM. The CDR3 has 13 amino acids. Trimming at V came to 4 bases and at J to 14 bases, leaving 9 bases not matched to a gene. The CDR3: CASSSFKGQGDTF. The CDR3 DNA sequence: TGTGCCAGCAGTTCTTTTAAGGGACAGGGGGATACCTTC.

Points on this clone: An end of the junction does not agree with germline; a read error may underlie this. Other DNA sequences in the sample encode the same CDR3. The chain is built from TRBV5-1 and TRBJ1-2; no definite D call. Germline V gives CDR1 SGHRS, CDR2 YFSETQ. The CDR3 totals 14 residues. The CDR3 reads CASSLMRAESGYTF. Written as DNA, the CDR3 is TGCGCCAGCAGCTTGATGCGGGCTGAGTCTGGCTACACCTTT.